A single sample gave rise to the 2 T cell receptor beta chains below, sequenced in a study of CD8 T cells in ankylosing spondylitis. TCRdb ran MiXCR on the 5' RACE reads and lists one entry per CDR3 protein. The sample gives about 240,000 distinct CDR3 sequences, approximately 9% of which show up once; under 7.5% is in the top ten. Sequencing input: blood, either unsorted or a sorted T cell fraction (not recorded which). Every receptor here comes from a male donor with ankylosing spondylitis or in good health (not recorded which).

This clonotype was seen at least ten times. The J gene is TRBJ2-1, the V gene TRBV20-1; 7 bases are a match to TRBD2. Trimming took 1 base from V and 0 from J; bases not matched to a gene: 3. The CDR3 contains 15 residues. Germline assignment: CDR1 DFQATT and CDR2 SNEGSKA (reference sequence). CDR3 residues: CSARVSSGSYNEQFF. CDR3 DNA: TGCAGTGCTAGAGTGTCTAGCGGCTCCTACAATGAGCAGTTCTTC.

The chain uses TRBV19 and TRBJ2-2; D remains unclear. V was shortened by 6 bases and J by 7 bases, with 9 bases between the two germline ends. This CDR3 has 12 residues. CDR1 and CDR2 (germline): LNHDA, SQIVND (reference sequence). This CDR3 reads CASSRADGELFF. For the CDR3, the DNA is TGTGCCAGTAGCCGTGCGGACGGGGAGCTGTTTTTT.